These 5 T cell receptor beta chains share one sample of origin, sequenced in a study of blood T cell repertoires in COVID-19 (dated by TCRdb to between 2020 and 2021). Libraries were constructed by the immunoSEQ multiplex PCR assay. TCRdb took over this immuneACCESS table, retaining in-frame rearrangements with V and J assigned. Such tables are incomplete; in checked studies, under half of the missing clones stem from an unresolved V gene, and the remainder is unexplained. In this sample the table shows roughly 250,000 clones, about 81% of which occur a single time. Of the sample, roughly 12% falls within the top ten clones. The sequencing input was peripheral blood. The receptors originated from an older woman with active or convalescent COVID-19.

The chain links TRBV2 to TRBJ1-2; maybe TRBD1 (5 bases). The CDR3 has 12 residues. The germline V gene has CDR1 SNHLY and CDR2 FYNNEI. The V and J ends lost 6 bases and 5 bases respectively, with 10 bases between them. As DNA, the CDR3 is TGTGCCAGCAGCCTACAGGAGTATGGCTACACCTTC. Amino acid sequence: CASSLQEYGYTF. Filled out from reference TRBV2 and TRBJ1-2, the complete variable domain reads EPEVTQTPSHQVTQMGQEVILRCVPISNHLYFYWYRQILGQKVEFLVSFYNNEISEKSEIFDDQFSVERPDGSNFTLKIRSTKLEDSAMYFCASSLQEYGYTFGSGTRLTVV.

The chain joins TRBV6-2 or TRBV6-3 to TRBJ1-1; TRBD1 matches 10 bases. The V gene end was trimmed by 4 bases and the J gene end by 4 bases; junction bases not matched to a gene: 0. Germline V gene data show CDR1 as MNHEY and CDR2 as SVGEGT. The CDR3 is 13 residues long. The CDR3 DNA reads TGTGCCAGCAGTTGGACAGGGGGCACTGAAGCTTTCTTT. Translated: CASSWTGGTEAFF.

V and J are TRBV6-6 and TRBJ2-1, with 11 bases fitting TRBD1. V trimming: 6 bases; J trimming: 7 bases; junction bases outside the gene matches: 8. The CDR3 length is 15 residues. Germline V gene data show CDR1 as MNHNY and CDR2 as SVGAGI (reference sequence). The CDR3 nucleotides are TGTGCCAGCAGGTGGGACAGGGGGGCTTTTAATGAGCAGTTCTTC. Encoded protein: CASRWDRGAFNEQFF.

The gene calls are TRBV18 and TRBJ2-3; 7 positions agree with TRBD2. Germline CDR1 and CDR2: KGHSH and LQKENI. The length of the CDR3 is 16 residues. The J segment lost 3 bases and the V segment lost 3 bases, leaving 9 bases of the junction unmatched. As DNA, the CDR3 is TGTGCCAGCTCACCTTCCGGCGGGAGAACGACAGATACGCAGTATTTT. Protein sequence: CASSPSGGRTTDTQYF.

The chain employs TRBV6-2 or TRBV6-3 and TRBJ2-7; D might be TRBD1 (6 bases). The CDR3 spans 15 residues. Trimming removed 2 bases at V and 0 bases at J, with 11 bases between. CDR1 and CDR2 from the germline V gene are MNHEY and SVGEGT. The DNA of the CDR3 is TGTGCCAGCAGTTACGGGCAGGGGCCCTCCTACGAGCAGTACTTC. Its protein product is CASSYGQGPSYEQYF.